These 15 T cell receptor beta chains were sequenced from one sample in a study of identical twins. TCRdb analysed the 5' RACE reads with MiXCR anew, one entry per CDR3 protein. The data hold around 220,000 distinct CDR3 sequences, with 10% to 13% observed a single time. Sequenced material: memory T cells sorted from blood. The receptors here all came from a man in his forties or fifties in good health.

This clonotype was detected many times. The V and J genes are TRBV10-3 and TRBJ2-7; 8 nucleotides agree with TRBD2. This CDR3 region has 17 residues. Germline loops: CDR1 ENHRY, CDR2 SYGVKD. V shed 2 bases and J 0 bases; nucleotides not matched to a gene: 9. CDR3 loop: CAISEPGLGTTSYEQYF. CDR3 in DNA: TGTGCCATCAGTGAGCCGGGACTAGGCACAACCTCCTACGAGCAGTACTTC.

This clonotype was detected only a few times. The J gene is TRBJ1-6, the V gene TRBV27, with D possibly being TRBD1 (6 bases). V was trimmed by 3 bases and J by 1 base, leaving 10 bases between them. The CDR3 consists of 16 residues. Germline CDR1 is MNHEY and CDR2 is SMNVEV (reference sequence). CDR3 region: CASSLAQGSYNSPLHF. Here the CDR3 DNA reads TGTGCCAGCAGTTTGGCACAGGGTTCCTATAATTCACCCCTCCACTTT.

J is TRBJ1-2 and V is TRBV25-1; no reliable D call. The CDR3 totals 13 residues. CDR1 and CDR2 (germline): MGHDK, SYGVNS. V was shortened by 3 bases and J by 4 bases, with 9 bases between the two germline ends. The CDR3 region has the DNA TGTGCCAGCAGTGATTATACCGGCTATGGCTACACCTTC. Translation gives CASSDYTGYGYTF.

This clonotype occurred a few times. CDR3 bases: TGTGCCAGCAGCGGGGGTCGACAGAGTTATTTCTCCACCGGGGAGCTGTTTTTT. Translation gives CASSGGRQSYFSTGELFF. The V and J genes are TRBV9 and TRBJ2-2; D perhaps matches TRBD1 (5 bases). The germline gives CDR1 SGDLS, CDR2 YYNGEE. The CDR3 length is 18 residues. Trimming shortened V by 3 bases and J by 4 bases, and 22 bases separated the two germline ends.

This clonotype has more than one count but fewer than ten. This chain uses TRBV4-3 with TRBJ2-5; 11 positions agree with TRBD2. V shed 3 bases and J 5 bases; nucleotides not matched to a gene: 2. Germline V gene sequence: CDR1 LGHNA, CDR2 YSLEER. This CDR3 has 14 residues. CDR3 in amino acids: CASSHRTSGETQYF. DNA of the CDR3: TGCGCCAGCAGCCATAGGACTAGCGGGGAGACCCAGTACTTC.

This chain connects TRBV10-3 to TRBJ2-5; tentative D call: TRBD1 (6 bases). Trimming stripped 10 bases from V and 2 bases from J, with 20 bases between. The CDR3 is 15 residues long. From germline, CDR1 is ENHRY and CDR2 SYGVKD. The CDR3 DNA sequence: TGTGCCACGACCGACAGGATGGGTAATCAAGAGACCCAGTACTTC. Its translation is CATTDRMGNQETQYF.

The chain employs TRBV15 and TRBJ2-1; 8 nucleotides align to TRBD1. V trimming: 3 bases; J trimming: 7 bases; junction bases outside the gene matches: 5. Germline values: CDR1 LNHNV, CDR2 YYDKDF (reference sequence). This CDR3 spans 14 amino acids. The CDR3 sequence is CATSSLDRANEQFF. The CDR3 DNA reads as TGTGCCACCAGCAGCTTGGACAGGGCAAATGAGCAGTTCTTC.

This chain uses TRBV13 with TRBJ1-1; D not resolved. This CDR3 contains 12 residues. Trimming removed 2 bases from V and 6 bases from J, with 7 bases in between. Germline loops: CDR1 PRHDT, CDR2 FYEKMQ (reference sequence). The CDR3 reads CASSLLGAEAFF. The CDR3 DNA sequence: TGTGCCAGCAGCTTATTGGGAGCTGAAGCTTTCTTT.

This clonotype was observed many times. The chain uses TRBV20-1 and TRBJ2-3; D is ambiguous. With 0 bases removed from V and 2 bases from J, the gap between germline ends came to 9 bases. CDR3 size: 14 residues. Germline values: CDR1 DFQATT, CDR2 SNEGSKA (reference sequence). This chain's CDR3 is CSARDHLNTDTQYF. The CDR3 region has the DNA TGCAGTGCTAGAGACCATTTAAACACAGATACGCAGTATTTT.

The rearrangement uses TRBV14 and TRBJ2-3; D unresolved. The CDR3 loop spans 14 amino acids. Trimming stripped 3 bases from V and 8 bases from J, with 15 bases between. Germline assignment: CDR1 SGHDN and CDR2 FVKESK. DNA for the CDR3: TGTGCCAGCAGCCATTCGGCTGTTGGTGGTACGCAGTATTTT. This codes for CASSHSAVGGTQYF.

The table lists this clonotype with a few counts. The gene calls are TRBV7-9 and TRBJ2-2; TRBD2 matches 7 bases. The CDR3 runs to 14 residues. Per the germline V gene, CDR1 is SEHNR and CDR2 is FQNEAQ (reference sequence). The V segment lost 6 bases and the J segment 4 bases; nucleotides outside the gene matches: 5. CDR3 bases: TGTGCCAGCAGGAGCGGGGTTGTCACCGGGGAGCTGTTTTTT. Protein product: CASRSGVVTGELFF.

At least ten counts were recorded for this clonotype. The CDR3 here is CASSLAGQVYEQYF. The CDR3 region has the DNA TGTGCCAGCAGTTTAGCCGGACAGGTCTACGAGCAGTACTTC. The chain carries TRBV12-3 or TRBV12-4 and TRBJ2-7; 7 bases fit TRBD1. With V trimmed by 0 bases and J by 3 bases, 2 bases remained unmatched. The CDR3 contains 14 residues.

Many counts were recorded for this clonotype. The gene calls are TRBV28 and TRBJ2-4; D call uncertain. Per the germline V gene, CDR1 is MDHEN and CDR2 is SYDVKM. Trimming stripped 5 bases from V and 1 base from J, with 9 bases between. The CDR3 covers 14 residues. CDR3 protein: CASSPLRAKNIQYF. CDR3 DNA: TGTGCCAGCAGTCCCCTCCGGGCCAAAAACATTCAGTACTTC.

The rearrangement uses TRBV7-6 and TRBJ2-1; D is uncertain. Germline-derived CDR1 and CDR2 are SGHVS and FNYEAQ. V dropped 1 base and J dropped 2 bases, with 9 bases sitting between them. The CDR3 length is 15 residues. The CDR3 DNA follows: TGTGCCAGCAGCTTAGATTCTAGGACCTACAATGAGCAGTTCTTC. Translated, it gives CASSLDSRTYNEQFF.

This clonotype was seen a handful of times. The chain employs TRBV7-3 and TRBJ2-1; the match to TRBD1 covers 10 bases. CDR3 length equals 15 residues. V lost 4 bases to trimming and J lost 5 bases; unmatched junction nucleotides: 5. Germline V gives CDR1 SGHTA, CDR2 FQGTGA. CDR3 DNA: TGTGCCAGCAGCTGGGGAGGGACAGGGGACAATGAGCAGTTCTTC. Residues: CASSWGGTGDNEQFF. Variable domain in full (rest from reference TRBV7-3 and TRBJ2-1): GAGVSQTPSNKVTEKGKYVELRCDPISGHTALYWYRQSLGQGPEFLIYFQGTGAADDSGLPNDRFFAVRPEGSVSTLKIQRTERGDSAVYLCASSWGGTGDNEQFFGPGTRLTVL.